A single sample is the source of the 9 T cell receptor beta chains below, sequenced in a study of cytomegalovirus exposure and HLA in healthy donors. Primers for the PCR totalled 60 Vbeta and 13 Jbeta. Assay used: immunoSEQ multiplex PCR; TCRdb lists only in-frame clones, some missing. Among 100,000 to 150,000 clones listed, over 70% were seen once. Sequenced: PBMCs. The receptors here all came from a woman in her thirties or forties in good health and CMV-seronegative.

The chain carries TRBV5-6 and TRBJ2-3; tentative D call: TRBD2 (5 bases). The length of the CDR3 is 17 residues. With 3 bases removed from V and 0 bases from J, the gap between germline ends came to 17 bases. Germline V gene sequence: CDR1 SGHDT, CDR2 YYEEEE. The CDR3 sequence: CASSYLGSWTSTDTQYF. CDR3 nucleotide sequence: TGTGCCAGCAGCTACTTGGGGTCCTGGACTAGCACAGATACGCAGTATTTT. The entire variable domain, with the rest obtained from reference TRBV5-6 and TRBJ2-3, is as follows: DAGVTQSPTHLIKTRGQQVTLRCSPKSGHDTVSWYQQALGQGPQFIFQYYEEEERQRGNFPDRFSGHQFPNYSSELNVNALLLGDSALYLCASSYLGSWTSTDTQYFGPGTRLTVL.

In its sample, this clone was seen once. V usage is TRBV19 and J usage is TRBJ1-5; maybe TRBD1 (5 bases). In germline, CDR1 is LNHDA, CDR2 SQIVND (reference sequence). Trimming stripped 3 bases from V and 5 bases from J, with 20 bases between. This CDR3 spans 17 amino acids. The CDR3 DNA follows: TGTGCCAGTAGTATGCCCCGGACCGGCAGGGTAGATCAGCCCCAGCATTTT. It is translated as CASSMPRTGRVDQPQHF.

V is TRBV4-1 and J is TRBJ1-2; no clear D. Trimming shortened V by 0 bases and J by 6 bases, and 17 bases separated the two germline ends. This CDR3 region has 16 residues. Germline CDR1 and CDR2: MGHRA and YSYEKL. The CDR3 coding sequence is TGCGCCAGCAGCCAAGAAGGTGCGGGAGTGGTGGATGGCTACACCTTC. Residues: CASSQEGAGVVDGYTF.

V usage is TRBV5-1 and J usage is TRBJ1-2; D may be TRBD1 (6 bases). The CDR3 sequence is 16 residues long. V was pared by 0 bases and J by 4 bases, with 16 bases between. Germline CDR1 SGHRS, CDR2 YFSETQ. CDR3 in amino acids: CASSLDRGHRSYGYTF. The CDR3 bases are TGCGCCAGCAGCTTGGACCGGGGACATAGGTCCTATGGCTACACCTTC.

The CDR3 DNA reads as TGTGCCAGCAGTCCTCGACTAGCGGGGGGGCCGCAGTTCTTC. It yields the protein CASSPRLAGGPQFF. This chain uses TRBV27 with TRBJ2-1, with 14 bases identical to TRBD2. V was clipped by 5 bases and J by 12 bases; unmatched bases: 6. Germline V gene data show CDR1 as MNHEY and CDR2 as SMNVEV (reference sequence). This CDR3 is built from 14 residues.

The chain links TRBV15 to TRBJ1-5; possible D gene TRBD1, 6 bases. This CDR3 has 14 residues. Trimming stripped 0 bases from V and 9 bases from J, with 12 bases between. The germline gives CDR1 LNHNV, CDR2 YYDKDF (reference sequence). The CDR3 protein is CATSRDFGQLPQHF. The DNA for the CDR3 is TGTGCCACCAGCAGAGATTTCGGACAGTTGCCCCAGCATTTT.

The DNA for the CDR3 is TGTGCCAGCAGCTTGGGGACTAGCGGGGCTAAAGAGACCCAGTACTTC. It specifies CASSLGTSGAKETQYF. The V call is TRBV5-6, the J call TRBJ2-5; TRBD2 matches 12 bases. The CDR3 is 16 residues long. Trimming took 0 bases from V and 3 from J; bases not matched to a gene: 3. In germline, CDR1 is SGHDT, CDR2 YYEEEE.

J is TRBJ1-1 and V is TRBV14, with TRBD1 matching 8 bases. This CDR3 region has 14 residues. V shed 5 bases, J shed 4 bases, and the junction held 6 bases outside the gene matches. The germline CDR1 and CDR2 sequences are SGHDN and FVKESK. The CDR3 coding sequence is TGTGCCAGCAGCGCATCCGGGACAGGCACTGAAGCTTTCTTT. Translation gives CASSASGTGTEAFF.

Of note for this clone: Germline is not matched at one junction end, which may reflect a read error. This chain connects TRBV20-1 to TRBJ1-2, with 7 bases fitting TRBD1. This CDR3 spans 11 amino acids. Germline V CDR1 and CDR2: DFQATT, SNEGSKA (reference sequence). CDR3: CSARGTGLPYF. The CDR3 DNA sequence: TGCAGTGCTAGAGGGACAGGCCTTCCCTACTTC.